Presented here are 12 T cell receptor beta chains from one specimen sequenced in a study of T cell repertoires in cytomegalovirus infection. For these receptors, no antigen is known. TCRdb independently ran MiXCR on the reads; one entry per CDR3 protein. Found here are about 570,000 distinct CDR3 sequences, around 40% of them singletons; the top ten hold over 45%. Specimen: cultured PBMCs, collected from culture after CMV antigen stimulation. The receptors here all came from a human donor in good health (CMV status not recorded). Some clones in this sample may be carry-over from other donors' samples.

This chain joins TRBV7-2 and TRBJ2-5; maybe TRBD2 (6 bases). Germline assignment: CDR1 SGHTA and CDR2 FQGNSA. V was shortened by 5 bases and J by 5 bases, with 18 bases between the two germline ends. The CDR3 length is 15 residues. The CDR3 DNA reads as TGTGCCAGCAGCCTCAGAGCTAGCGACTCCGAGACCCAGTACTTC. Protein product: CASSLRASDSETQYF.

This clonotype has a handful of counts. The chain carries TRBV20-1 and TRBJ1-5, with D uncertain. Trimming left V 5 bases short and J 0 bases short, with 8 bases between. Germline V CDR1 and CDR2: DFQATT, SNEGSKA (reference sequence). CDR3 length: 13 amino acids. The CDR3, as DNA: TGCAGTGCTCTAGTTTATAGCAATCAGCCCCAGCATTTT. This codes for CSALVYSNQPQHF.

The chain joins TRBV4-1 to TRBJ2-7; D unclear. The length of the CDR3 is 13 residues. Trimming took off 1 base at V and 9 bases at J, with 13 bases between the two ends. CDR1 is MGHRA, CDR2 YSYEKL, per germline. CDR3 coding DNA: TGCGCCAGCAGCCAAGTTGCCGGACCCAGGCAGTACTTC. This encodes CASSQVAGPRQYF.

The genes are TRBV20-1 and TRBJ2-3, with TRBD2 matching over 12 bases. The length of the CDR3 is 17 residues. Trimming removed 0 bases from V and 5 bases from J; junction bases left unmatched: 9. Germline V gene data show CDR1 as DFQATT and CDR2 as SNEGSKA (reference sequence). This CDR3 reads CSARDRGLAGGRDTQYF. CDR3 nucleotides: TGCAGTGCTAGAGATCGGGGGCTAGCGGGGGGGCGAGATACGCAGTATTTT.

V usage is TRBV11-2 and J usage is TRBJ2-1, with TRBD2 matching over 15 bases. CDR1 and CDR2 (germline): SGHAT, FQNNGV. The CDR3 is 16 residues long. Losses at the gene ends were 3 bases for V and 4 bases for J; bases not matched to a gene: 1. The DNA of the CDR3 is TGTGCCAGCAGCTTCGGGACTAGCGGGGGGTACAATGAGCAGTTCTTC. Encoded protein: CASSFGTSGGYNEQFF. The full variable domain, its missing parts supplied by reference TRBV11-2 and TRBJ2-1, is EAGVAQSPRYKIIEKRQSVAFWCNPISGHATLYWYQQILGQGPKLLIQFQNNGVVDDSQLPKDRFSAERLKGVDSTLKIQPAKLEDSAVYLCASSFGTSGGYNEQFFGPGTRLTVL.

The chain uses TRBV5-1 and TRBJ2-3; 10 nucleotides agree with TRBD2. The CDR3 contains 16 residues. Trimming at V came to 3 bases and at J to 4 bases, leaving 8 bases not matched to a gene. Germline CDR1 SGHRS, CDR2 YFSETQ. The CDR3 DNA sequence: TGCGCCAGCAGCTGGCTAGCGGGAGACGGCGCAGATACGCAGTATTTT. It translates to CASSWLAGDGADTQYF.

V gene TRBV7-6 combines with J gene TRBJ2-7; the match to TRBD1 covers 9 bases. Germline assignment: CDR1 SGHVS and CDR2 FNYEAQ. V dropped 1 base and J dropped 7; count of bases not matched to a gene: 8. This CDR3 is built from 15 residues. This CDR3 reads CASSLEAGTGQEQYF. CDR3 bases: TGTGCCAGCAGCTTAGAAGCCGGGACAGGGCAGGAGCAGTACTTC.

The sample holds many counts of this clonotype. One end of the junction varies from germline; a read error may be responsible. The CDR3 region is CASSLGLNTEAFF. CDR3 coding DNA: TGTGCCAGCAGCTTAGGTCTGAACACTGAAGCTTTCTTT. This sequence joins TRBV12-3 or TRBV12-4 and TRBJ1-1; D not certain. The CDR3 is 13 amino acids.

The CDR3 coding sequence is TGCAGTGCTAGATACAGGAACTATGGCTACACCTTC. Amino acid sequence: CSARYRNYGYTF. The chain couples TRBV20-1 to TRBJ1-2, with D perhaps TRBD1 (5 bases). CDR1 and CDR2 from the germline V gene are DFQATT and SNEGSKA (reference sequence). This CDR3 region has 12 residues. V lost 2 bases, J lost 2 bases, and 6 bases lay in between.

This clonotype was seen a few times. V gene TRBV6-1 combines with J gene TRBJ2-1, with TRBD2 matching over 13 bases. Germline V gene data show CDR1 as MNHNS and CDR2 as SASEGT. After removal of 10 bases from V and 8 bases from J, the junction contained 5 bases not matched to a gene. This CDR3 comprises 13 residues. Written as DNA, the CDR3 is TGTGCCACCAAACTAGCGGGAGGGGATGAGCAGTTCTTC. It is translated as CATKLAGGDEQFF.

V is TRBV11-2 and J is TRBJ2-3, with D perhaps given as TRBD1 or TRBD2 (5 bases each). Germline V gene sequence: CDR1 SGHAT, CDR2 FQNNGV. CDR3 length: 13 amino acids. V lost 6 bases to trimming and J lost 4 bases, with 11 bases between them. The chain's CDR3 is CASSEGTADTQYF. DNA of the CDR3: TGTGCCAGCAGTGAAGGGACGGCAGATACGCAGTATTTT. Looking up the rest from reference TRBV11-2 and TRBJ2-3 gives the full variable domain: EAGVAQSPRYKIIEKRQSVAFWCNPISGHATLYWYQQILGQGPKLLIQFQNNGVVDDSQLPKDRFSAERLKGVDSTLKIQPAKLEDSAVYLCASSEGTADTQYFGPGTRLTVL.

This rearrangement joins TRBV11-2 to TRBJ2-1, with D perhaps matching TRBD1 (6 bases). The CDR3 runs 14 residues. Germline loops: CDR1 SGHAT, CDR2 FQNNGV. V was clipped by 4 bases and J by 5 bases, with 12 bases between them. Written as DNA, the CDR3 is TGTGCCAGCAGCTCCCCCGCAGGGGACAATGAGCAGTTCTTC. Translation: CASSSPAGDNEQFF.